This TCR beta chain was sequenced during a study of shared clonotypes between healthy human individuals. Study context: The plates for each donor numbered three CD4 naive, three CD4 memory, two CD8 naive and one CD8 memory.

CD8 memory comprised CD45RO+ plus CCR7-negative CD45RA+ TemRA cells. Clones were sequenced by immunoSEQ multiplex PCR, and TCRdb holds only the in-frame ones, with some missing. The sample shows about 380,000 clones, roughly 96% of them seen only once. Details on this clone: Its specificity is not known.

Whole-study results and caveats: Measured sharing among donors was expected to vary with sequencing depth.

Sequenced: memory CD8+ T cells sorted from blood. Subset: CD45RO+ cells pooled with CCR7-negative TemRA cells. The TCR was taken from a man aged 25 to 40 in good health.

CDR3 protein: CASSLGGLAGWNEQFF. The DNA of the CDR3 is TGTGCCAGCAGCTTAGGGGGACTAGCGGGATGGAATGAGCAGTTCTTC. The chain uses TRBV11-2 and TRBJ2-1, with 13 positions matching TRBD2. CDR3 length equals 16 residues. From germline, CDR1 is SGHAT and CDR2 FQNNGV. The V gene end was trimmed by 1 base and the J gene end by 7 bases; junction bases not matched to a gene: 4.